This passage covers 8 T cell receptor beta chains from one sample sequenced in a study of cytomegalovirus exposure and HLA in healthy donors. Sequencing used immunoSEQ multiplex PCR; TCRdb keeps in-frame clones, though not all of them. The table records 65,000 to 90,000 clones, approximately 95% of them present only once. Sequenced sample: PBMCs. These receptors were taken from a man between 18 and 29 years old in good health and CMV-seronegative.

This clone was counted a single time. The gene calls are TRBV7-2 and TRBJ1-1; 8 nucleotides agree with TRBD1. CDR1 is SGHTA and CDR2 is FQGNSA in the germline V gene. V gave up 3 bases and J gave up 5 bases; unmatched junction bases: 11. The CDR3 covers 16 residues. CDR3 loop: CASSFAGQGAGTEAFF. The CDR3 DNA reads as TGTGCCAGCAGCTTTGCGGGCCAGGGGGCCGGAACTGAAGCTTTCTTT.

The CDR3 region is CASSIVGLSGTEAFF. The CDR3 DNA follows: TGTGCCAGTAGTATAGTGGGGCTTAGTGGCACTGAAGCTTTCTTT. The genes are TRBV19 and TRBJ1-1; D is possibly TRBD1 (5 bases). CDR3 length: 15 residues. Germline V lookup: CDR1 LNHDA, CDR2 SQIVND (reference sequence). V shed 1 base and J shed 4 bases, with 13 bases lying between them.

DNA of the CDR3: TGTGCCAGCAGCGTTGGGGCTAGCGGGGGTACCGGGGAGCTGTTTTTT. It is translated as CASSVGASGGTGELFF. The chain uses TRBV9 and TRBJ2-2; TRBD2 aligns across 10 bases. Germline CDR1 and CDR2: SGDLS and YYNGEE. V shed 2 bases and J 5 bases; nucleotides not matched to a gene: 6. This CDR3 is 16 amino acids long.

The rearrangement links TRBV19 to TRBJ2-5; 9 bases align to TRBD2. The CDR3 sequence is 16 residues long. V gave up 3 bases and J gave up 2 bases; unmatched junction bases: 7. CDR1 LNHDA and CDR2 SQIVND come from the germline V gene (reference sequence). The CDR3 is CASSIVAGGIQETQYF. The DNA of the CDR3 is TGTGCCAGTAGTATCGTGGCGGGGGGGATTCAAGAGACCCAGTACTTC. Complete variable domain (other parts from reference TRBV19 and TRBJ2-5): DGGITQSPKYLFRKEGQNVTLSCEQNLNHDAMYWYRQDPGQGLRLIYYSQIVNDFQKGDIAEGYSVSREKKESFPLTVTSAQKNPTAFYLCASSIVAGGIQETQYFGPGTRLLVL.

The chain has TRBV5-4 and TRBJ2-1; TRBD2 agrees at 7 bases. J gave up 6 bases and V 6 bases, and 6 bases lay outside the gene matches. The germline V gene encodes CDR1 SGHNT and CDR2 YYREEE (reference sequence). This CDR3 is 13 amino acids long. The CDR3, as DNA: TGTGCCAGCACCCGGGACTATCCCAATGAGCAGTTCTTC. Translated: CASTRDYPNEQFF. The full variable domain, its missing parts supplied by reference TRBV5-4 and TRBJ2-1, is ETGVTQSPTHLIKTRGQQVTLRCSSQSGHNTVSWYQQALGQGPQFIFQYYREEENGRGNFPPRFSGLQFPNYSSELNVNALELDDSALYLCASTRDYPNEQFFGPGTRLTVL.

In its sample, this clone was seen once. The rearrangement links TRBV27 to TRBJ2-3, with 9 nucleotides matching TRBD2. Germline V CDR1 and CDR2: MNHEY, SMNVEV (reference sequence). This CDR3 region has 17 residues. With 1 base clipped from V and 0 bases from J, the junction kept 5 bases outside the gene matches. The CDR3 reads CASSLFAGGPSTDTQYF. The DNA for the CDR3 is TGTGCCAGCAGTTTATTTGCGGGGGGGCCTAGCACAGATACGCAGTATTTT.

This chain links TRBV4-1 with TRBJ1-1; no clear D. Germline V CDR1 and CDR2: MGHRA, YSYEKL. The ends were cut back, 8 bases at V and 6 bases at J, with 16 bases in the middle. CDR3 length: 13 amino acids. This CDR3 is CASGSAGTSEAFF. DNA for the CDR3: TGCGCCAGCGGGTCGGCGGGCACATCTGAAGCTTTCTTT.

The CDR3 coding sequence is TGCGCCAGTTCCCTGGAGGGAGGAGAGACCCAGTACTTC. It codes for CASSLEGGETQYF. The chain joins TRBV5-1 to TRBJ2-5, with TRBD2 as a possible D gene (6 bases). Trimming took off 8 bases at V and 4 bases at J, with 15 bases between the two ends. This CDR3 has 13 residues. Germline loops: CDR1 SGHRS, CDR2 YFSETQ.